The T cell receptor (beta chain) described here comes from a study of molecular identifiers for immune sequencing clone quantification. Listed TCR primers, together with previously described methods, were used for the bulk TCR libraries. TCRdb called the PCR reads again in MiXCR, with one record for every CDR3 protein. The data contain around 460,000 distinct CDR3 sequences, around a fifth of them singletons. Findings and caveats of the study: Effector cells kept over 97% of their molecules in clones above 20 RNA copies, while naive cells kept under 1% there. In cases of identical TCR molecules sharing a barcode, highly expanded clone sizes could be underestimated.

With respect to this clonotype: Its antigen is unidentified.

V was clipped by 8 bases and J by 0 bases; unmatched bases: 6. The CDR3 covers 14 residues. CDR1 and CDR2 from the germline V gene are SEHNR and FQNEAQ (reference sequence). Libraries from naive CD8 cells were generated from about 20,000 to 1,000,000 sorted cells (with 10%, 30% or 50% RNA). The sample taken for sequencing was naive CD8+ T cells from blood, with Jurkat cell RNA spiked in. Subset given: FACS-sorted CD8+CD4-CCR7+CD45RA+ naive T cells. This chain joins TRBV7-9 and TRBJ1-2, with TRBD1 matching over 7 bases. The TCR comes from a human donor in good health. Some libraries in this study had Jurkat cell RNA spiked in. As DNA, the CDR3 is TGTGCCAGCGATTATACAGGGGCTAACTATGGCTACACCTTC. Protein product: CASDYTGANYGYTF.